The T cell receptor beta chain under discussion was sequenced for a study of blood T cell dynamics during melanoma immunotherapy (dated by TCRdb to 2018 to 2020). In terms of the full investigation: Patients with metastatic melanoma were treated with first-line pembrolizumab or nivolumab plus ipilimumab as standard of care in the United Kingdom. To find early correlates of response, the study profiled the peripheral T cell receptor repertoires of patients with metastatic melanoma both before and after one cycle of checkpoint inhibitor therapy. The training cohort consisted of consecutive patients, while an additional independent group of patients from the same centre was pooled to form an external validation set.

For each sorted CD8+ T cell subset, the entire amount of extracted DNA went into the assay. The immunoSEQ TCRb Assay kit was used according to manufacturer instructions to amplify TCR beta CDR3 sequences from genomic DNA. The KAPA Library Quantification Kit for Illumina platforms was used to quantify the pooled libraries by qPCR. Sequencing of the pooled libraries was done on an Illumina NextSeq 500, with clustering at 0.6-1.1 pM. In the source study's methods: The TCR data were analyzed using immunoSEQ ANALYZER and the R LymphoSeq package. A rearrangement efficiency score was calculated as productive divided by the sum of productive and non-productive CDR3 sequences. Clonality was assessed using the Gini coefficient and diversity using the Renyi index at alpha=1, with pairwise comparisons between timepoints within each patient. Clonal relatedness used an edit distance of 3, and repertoire similarity used the Bhattacharyya coefficient, both computed in LymphoSeq. To classify response, a linear discriminant analysis based on week-3 changes in clonality and diversity was built with the R MASS and caret packages. Drawn from immuneACCESS, this table holds only the in-frame rearrangements with V and J called that TCRdb kept. Clones are partly lost; checked studies trace under half to an unresolved V gene and leave the rest unexplained. D and trimming were read from the DNA, whereas the V and J calls and clone size are those reported in that table. This sample gives around 12,000 clones in total; about 93% of them show up just once. The ten largest clonotypes hold less than 0.2% of the sample.

What the research found in general, with its limitations: The relatively small sample size was acknowledged as potentially limiting generalization of the results. The study was unable to establish whether the T cell clones driving the repertoire changes were melanoma-specific or instead reflected general immune activation. Among sorted CD8+ subsets, TIE cells showed the highest similarity to cfDNA CDR3 sequences and the highest clonality, suggesting active turnover with convergence on dominant clones.

From the cysteine through the phenylalanine, the CDR3 covers 18 amino acids. Of all the DNA, just the CDR3 is kept, 54 bases in frame from base 1. The germline V gene (reference sequence) yields SEHNR for CDR1 and FQNEAQ for CDR2. Compared with germline, V lacks 5 bases and J lacks 0 bases; bases without a gene match: 14. What this sample's time point label stands for: week 3, after first cycle of checkpoint inhibitor. Blood was sampled before treatment (T0) and at week 3 (W3), after the first cycle of checkpoint blockade. Except for a couple of patients with rapid clinical progression, response was assessed 12 weeks after the first infusion by RECIST 1.1; disease control meant complete response, partial response or stable disease. Any patient who had received prior systemic cancer treatment, was on concomitant immunosuppressant therapy or had synchronous other active malignancies was excluded. In six patients, three with progression and three with disease control, sorted CD8+ memory and naive T cell subsets were sequenced at T0 and W3. Lymphoprep and SepMate tubes were used to isolate PBMC from blood, and red cell lysis was then performed. QIAamp DNA Blood Mini kits were used to extract DNA from PBMC and from sorted T cell subsets. CD8+ T cell subsets were sorted live on a FACSAria III cytometer and then frozen prior to DNA extraction. Fresh PBMC for flow cytometry were kept at 4 degrees C in PBS containing approximately 1.8% fetal bovine serum and were analyzed within 25 hours.

Points on this clone: What this receptor recognizes is not known. There are no base qualities to consult, and no much larger clone falls within one base.

The TCR originated in a human donor with melanoma. In this chain, TRBV7-9 is recombined with TRBJ1-1, with 8 bases matching TRBD1. The source was effector memory CD8+ T cells from blood, collected from a patient treated with checkpoint blockade. For the CDR3, the sequence is CASSPPSGTGGMNTEAFF. The DNA sequence reads TGTGCCAGCAGCCCACCCTCCGGGACAGGTGGAATGAACACTGAAGCTTTCTTT.